The clone carrying this T cell receptor beta chain was found a few times. One junction end disagrees with the germline gene, perhaps due to a read error. Germline V gene lookup returns CDR1 SGHVS and CDR2 FQNEAQ. The CDR3 is 15 amino acids. The data were taken from a study of blood T cells in healthy people across ages. Extraction yielded at least 5.5 micrograms of total RNA per sample. Using a J-beta primer mix together with a sample-barcoded 5' primer, a second PCR was run for roughly 6 to 12 cycles. Using its own MiXCR run on the 5' RACE reads, TCRdb lists one record per CDR3 protein. The sample has 1.5 million to 2 million distinct CDR3 sequences, under 30% seen once.

This receptor was identified in a woman aged 25 to 39 in good health. The chain combines TRBV7-8 with TRBJ2-7, with 7 bases lining up with TRBD1. The sample comprised blood. The CDR3 region is CAGSPPRTGIYEQYF. The CDR3 DNA reads TGTGCCGGCAGCCCTCCCCGGACAGGCATCTACGAGCAGTACTTC.